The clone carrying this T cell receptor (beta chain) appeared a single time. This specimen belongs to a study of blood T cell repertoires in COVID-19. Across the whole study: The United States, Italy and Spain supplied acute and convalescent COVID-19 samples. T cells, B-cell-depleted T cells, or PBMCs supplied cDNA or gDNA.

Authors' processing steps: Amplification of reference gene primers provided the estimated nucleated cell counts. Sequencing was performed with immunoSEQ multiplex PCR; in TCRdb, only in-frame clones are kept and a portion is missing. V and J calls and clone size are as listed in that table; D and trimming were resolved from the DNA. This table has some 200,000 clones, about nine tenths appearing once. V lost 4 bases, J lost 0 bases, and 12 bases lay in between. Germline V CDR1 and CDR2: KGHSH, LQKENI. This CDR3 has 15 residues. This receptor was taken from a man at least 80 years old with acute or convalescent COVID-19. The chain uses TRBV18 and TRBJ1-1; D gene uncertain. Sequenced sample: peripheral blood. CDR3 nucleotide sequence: TGTGCCAGCTCACGTGACGGCGGAATGAACACTGAAGCTTTCTTT. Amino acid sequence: CASSRDGGMNTEAFF. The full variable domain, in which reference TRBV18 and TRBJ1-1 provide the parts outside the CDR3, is NAGVMQNPRHLVRRRGQEARLRCSPMKGHSHVYWYRQLPEEGLKFMVYLQKENIIDESGMPKERFSAEFPKEGPSILRIQQVVRGDSAAYFCASSRDGGMNTEAFFGQGTRLTVV.